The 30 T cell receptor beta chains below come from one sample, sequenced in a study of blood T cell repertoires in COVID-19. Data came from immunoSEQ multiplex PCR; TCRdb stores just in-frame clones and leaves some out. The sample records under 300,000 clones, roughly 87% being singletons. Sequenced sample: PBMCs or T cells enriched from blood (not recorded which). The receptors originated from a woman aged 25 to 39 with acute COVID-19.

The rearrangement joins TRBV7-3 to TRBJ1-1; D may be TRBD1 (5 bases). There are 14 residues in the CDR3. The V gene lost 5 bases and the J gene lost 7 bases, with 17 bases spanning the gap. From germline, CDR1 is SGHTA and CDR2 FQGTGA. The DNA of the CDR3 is TGTGCCAGCAGCCATATTGGTGGGCAGGGTGAAGCTTTCTTT. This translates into CASSHIGGQGEAFF.

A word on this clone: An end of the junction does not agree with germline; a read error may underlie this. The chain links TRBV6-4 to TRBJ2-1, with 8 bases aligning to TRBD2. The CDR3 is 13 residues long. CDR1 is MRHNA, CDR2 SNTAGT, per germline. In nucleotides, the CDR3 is TGTGCCAGCAGTGAAGTAGCGGGAAGTCTTCAGCTCTTC. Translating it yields CASSEVAGSLQLF.

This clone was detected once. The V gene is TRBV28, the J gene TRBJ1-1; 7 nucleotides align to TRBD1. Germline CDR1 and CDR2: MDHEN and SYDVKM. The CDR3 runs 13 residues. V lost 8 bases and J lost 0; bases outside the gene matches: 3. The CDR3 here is CASAGQMNTEAFF. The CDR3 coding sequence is TGTGCCAGCGCGGGACAGATGAACACTGAAGCTTTCTTT.

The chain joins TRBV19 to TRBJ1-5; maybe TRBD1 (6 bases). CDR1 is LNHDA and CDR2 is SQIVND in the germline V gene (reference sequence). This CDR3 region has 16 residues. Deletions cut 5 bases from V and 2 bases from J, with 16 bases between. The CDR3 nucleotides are TGTGCCAGTAGTTTCAGGGGCCCTCTGGGCAATCAGCCCCAGCATTTT. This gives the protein CASSFRGPLGNQPQHF.

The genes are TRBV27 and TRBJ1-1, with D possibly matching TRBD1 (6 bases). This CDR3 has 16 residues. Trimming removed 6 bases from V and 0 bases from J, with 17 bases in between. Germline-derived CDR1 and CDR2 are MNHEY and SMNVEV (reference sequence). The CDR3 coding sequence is TGTGCCAGCAGCTCAAGCCAGGGGCCCATGAACACTGAAGCTTTCTTT. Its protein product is CASSSSQGPMNTEAFF.

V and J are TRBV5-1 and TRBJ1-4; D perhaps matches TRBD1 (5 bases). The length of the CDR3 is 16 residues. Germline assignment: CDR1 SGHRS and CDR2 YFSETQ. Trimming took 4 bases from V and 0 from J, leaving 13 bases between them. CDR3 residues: CASSQGGFSTNEKLFF. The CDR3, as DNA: TGCGCCAGCAGCCAGGGAGGGTTCTCAACTAATGAAAAACTGTTTTTT.

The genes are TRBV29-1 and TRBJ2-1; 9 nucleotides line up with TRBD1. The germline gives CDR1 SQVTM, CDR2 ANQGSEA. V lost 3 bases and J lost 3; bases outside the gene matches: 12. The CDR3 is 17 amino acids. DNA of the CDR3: TGCAGCGTTGAGGGGGTAAAAGGGACAGGGAGCTACAATGAGCAGTTCTTC. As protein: CSVEGVKGTGSYNEQFF.

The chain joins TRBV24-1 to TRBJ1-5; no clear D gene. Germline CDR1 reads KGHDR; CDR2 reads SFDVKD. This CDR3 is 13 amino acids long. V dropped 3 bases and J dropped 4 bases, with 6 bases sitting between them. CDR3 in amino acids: CATSDSSNQPQHF. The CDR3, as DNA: TGTGCCACCAGTGATAGTAGTAATCAGCCCCAGCATTTT.

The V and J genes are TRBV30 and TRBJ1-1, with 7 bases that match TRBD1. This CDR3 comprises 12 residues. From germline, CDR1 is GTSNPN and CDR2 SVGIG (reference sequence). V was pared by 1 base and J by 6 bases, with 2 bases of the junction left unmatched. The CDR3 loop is CAWSEGGPEAFF. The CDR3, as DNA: TGTGCCTGGAGTGAAGGGGGCCCTGAAGCTTTCTTT.

The CDR3 bases are TGTGCCAGCAAGGAGGTAGAGACCCAGTACTTC. Its translation is CASKEVETQYF. The chain uses TRBV6-5 and TRBJ2-5; TRBD2 might be the D (5 bases). Trimming shortened V by 7 bases and J by 4 bases, and 7 bases separated the two germline ends. The CDR3 spans 11 residues. Germline-derived CDR1 and CDR2 are MNHEY and SVGAGI.

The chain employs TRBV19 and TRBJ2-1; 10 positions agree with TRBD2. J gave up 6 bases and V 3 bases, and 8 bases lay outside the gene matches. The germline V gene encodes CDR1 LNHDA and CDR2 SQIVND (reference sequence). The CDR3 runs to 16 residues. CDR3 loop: CASSIPGTSEINEQFF. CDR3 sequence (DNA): TGTGCCAGTAGTATCCCGGGGACTAGCGAGATCAATGAGCAGTTCTTC.

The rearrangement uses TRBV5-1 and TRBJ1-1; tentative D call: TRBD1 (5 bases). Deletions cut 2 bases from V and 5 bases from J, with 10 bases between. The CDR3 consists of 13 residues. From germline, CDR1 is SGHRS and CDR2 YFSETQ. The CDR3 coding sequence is TGCGCCAGCAGCTTAGGGAGGGGAACTGAAGCTTTCTTT. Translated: CASSLGRGTEAFF.

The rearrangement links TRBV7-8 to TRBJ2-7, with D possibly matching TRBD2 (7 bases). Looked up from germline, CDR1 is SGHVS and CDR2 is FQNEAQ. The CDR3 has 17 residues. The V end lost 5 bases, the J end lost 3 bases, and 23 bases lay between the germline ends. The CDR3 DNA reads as TGTGCCAGCAGCCCACTCGGGGGGCTTCTCGTATACTACGAGCAGTACTTC. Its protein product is CASSPLGGLLVYYEQYF.

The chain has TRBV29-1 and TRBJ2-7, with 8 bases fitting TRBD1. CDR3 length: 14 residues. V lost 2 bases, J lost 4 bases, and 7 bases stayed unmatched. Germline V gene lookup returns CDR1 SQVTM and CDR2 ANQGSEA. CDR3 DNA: TGCAGCGTTGAAACTAAGGACAGGGTATACGAGCAGTACTTC. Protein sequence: CSVETKDRVYEQYF.

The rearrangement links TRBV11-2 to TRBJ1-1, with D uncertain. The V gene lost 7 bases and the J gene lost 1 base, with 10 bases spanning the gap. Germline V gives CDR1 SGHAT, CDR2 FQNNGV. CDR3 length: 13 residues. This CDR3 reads CASNPTGNTEAFF. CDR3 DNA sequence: TGTGCCAGCAACCCGACTGGGAACACTGAAGCTTTCTTT.

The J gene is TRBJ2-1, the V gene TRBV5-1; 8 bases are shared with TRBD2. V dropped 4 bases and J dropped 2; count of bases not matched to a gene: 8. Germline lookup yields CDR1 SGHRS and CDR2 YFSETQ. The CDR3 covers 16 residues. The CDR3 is CASSESQTSAYNEQFF. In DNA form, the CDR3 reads TGCGCCAGCAGCGAATCCCAGACTAGCGCCTACAATGAGCAGTTCTTC. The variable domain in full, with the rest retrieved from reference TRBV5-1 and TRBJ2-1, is KAGVTQTPRYLIKTRGQQVTLSCSPISGHRSVSWYQQTPGQGLQFLFEYFSETQRNKGNFPGRFSGRQFSNSRSEMNVSTLELGDSALYLCASSESQTSAYNEQFFGPGTRLTVL.

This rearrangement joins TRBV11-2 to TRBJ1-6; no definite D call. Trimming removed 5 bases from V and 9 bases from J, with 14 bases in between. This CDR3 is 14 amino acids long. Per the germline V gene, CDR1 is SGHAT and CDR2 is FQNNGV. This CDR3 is CASSPPRPGSPLHF. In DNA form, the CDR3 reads TGTGCCAGCAGCCCCCCGCGCCCGGGTTCACCCCTCCACTTT.

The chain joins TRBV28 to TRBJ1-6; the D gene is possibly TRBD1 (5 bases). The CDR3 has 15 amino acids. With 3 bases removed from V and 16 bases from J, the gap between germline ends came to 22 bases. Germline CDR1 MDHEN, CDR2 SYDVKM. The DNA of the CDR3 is TGTGCCAGCAGTTTGCGGGGACTTCCCCCGGCGGGACTCCACTTT. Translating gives CASSLRGLPPAGLHF.

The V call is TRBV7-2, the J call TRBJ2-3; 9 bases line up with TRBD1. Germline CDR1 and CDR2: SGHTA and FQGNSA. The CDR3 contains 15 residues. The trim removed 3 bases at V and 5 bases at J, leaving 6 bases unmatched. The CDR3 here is CASSLDRGGGDTQYF. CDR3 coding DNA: TGTGCCAGCAGCTTGGACAGGGGAGGGGGAGATACGCAGTATTTT.

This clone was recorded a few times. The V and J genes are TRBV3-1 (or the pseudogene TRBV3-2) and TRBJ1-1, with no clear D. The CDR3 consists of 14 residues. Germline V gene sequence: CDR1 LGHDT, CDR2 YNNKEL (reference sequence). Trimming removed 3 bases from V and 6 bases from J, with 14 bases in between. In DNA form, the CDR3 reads TGTGCCAGCAGCCATTCGGAACAGAAGGCTGAAGCTTTCTTT. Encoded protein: CASSHSEQKAEAFF.

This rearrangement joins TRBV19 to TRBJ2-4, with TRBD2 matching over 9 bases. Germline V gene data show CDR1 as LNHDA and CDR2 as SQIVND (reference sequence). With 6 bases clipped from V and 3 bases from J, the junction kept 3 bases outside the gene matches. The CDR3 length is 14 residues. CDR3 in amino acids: CASSELAGKNIQYF. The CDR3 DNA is TGTGCCAGTAGCGAACTAGCGGGCAAAAACATTCAGTACTTC. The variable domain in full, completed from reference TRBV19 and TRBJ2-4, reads DGGITQSPKYLFRKEGQNVTLSCEQNLNHDAMYWYRQDPGQGLRLIYYSQIVNDFQKGDIAEGYSVSREKKESFPLTVTSAQKNPTAFYLCASSELAGKNIQYFGAGTRLSVL.

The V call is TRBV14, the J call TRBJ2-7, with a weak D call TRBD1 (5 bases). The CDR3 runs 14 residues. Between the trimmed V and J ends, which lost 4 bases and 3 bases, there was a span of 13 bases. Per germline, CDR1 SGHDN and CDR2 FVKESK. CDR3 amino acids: CASSRRVGIYEQYF. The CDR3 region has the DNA TGTGCCAGCAGCCGCAGGGTCGGCATCTACGAGCAGTACTTC.

CDR3 sequence: CASSQLASDTQYF. The CDR3 nucleotides read TGTGCCAGCAGCCAACTAGCGTCCGATACGCAGTATTTT. The J gene is TRBJ2-3, the V gene TRBV7-2, with 7 nucleotides matching TRBD2. Trimming at V came to 5 bases and at J to 6 bases, leaving 5 bases not matched to a gene. The CDR3 is 13 amino acids. Germline CDR1 and CDR2: SGHTA and FQGNSA.

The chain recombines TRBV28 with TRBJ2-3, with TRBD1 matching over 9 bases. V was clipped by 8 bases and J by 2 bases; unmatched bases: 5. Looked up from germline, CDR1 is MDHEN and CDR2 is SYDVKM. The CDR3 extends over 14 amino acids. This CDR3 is CASGGQGHTDTQYF. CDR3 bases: TGTGCCAGCGGGGGACAGGGACACACAGATACGCAGTATTTT.

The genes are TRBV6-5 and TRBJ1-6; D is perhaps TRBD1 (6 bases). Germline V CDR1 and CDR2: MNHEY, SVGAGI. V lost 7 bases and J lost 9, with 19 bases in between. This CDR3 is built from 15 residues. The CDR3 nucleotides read TGTGCCAGCACCCCGGTACGACAGGTTGGTTCACCCCTCCACTTT. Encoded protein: CASTPVRQVGSPLHF.

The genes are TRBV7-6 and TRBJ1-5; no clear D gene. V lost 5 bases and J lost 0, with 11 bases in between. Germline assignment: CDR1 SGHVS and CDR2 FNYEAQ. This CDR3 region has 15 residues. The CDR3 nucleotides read TGTGCCAGCAGCCCGGAGGAGTATAGCAATCAGCCCCAGCATTTT. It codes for CASSPEEYSNQPQHF.

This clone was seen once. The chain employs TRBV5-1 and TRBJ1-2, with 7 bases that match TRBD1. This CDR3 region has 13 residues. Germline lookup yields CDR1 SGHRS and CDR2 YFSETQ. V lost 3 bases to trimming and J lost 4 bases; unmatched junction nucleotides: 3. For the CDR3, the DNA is TGCGCCAGCAGCTCGGGACAGCCCTATGGCTACACCTTC. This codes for CASSSGQPYGYTF.

The CDR3 DNA reads TGTGCCAGCAGTTACGGGACTAGCGGGGGCTCCTACGAGCAGTACTTC. This codes for CASSYGTSGGSYEQYF. The chain recombines TRBV6-5 with TRBJ2-7; 14 nucleotides agree with TRBD2. This CDR3 has 16 amino acids. Germline assignment: CDR1 MNHEY and CDR2 SVGAGI. V was clipped by 2 bases and J by 0 bases; unmatched bases: 0.

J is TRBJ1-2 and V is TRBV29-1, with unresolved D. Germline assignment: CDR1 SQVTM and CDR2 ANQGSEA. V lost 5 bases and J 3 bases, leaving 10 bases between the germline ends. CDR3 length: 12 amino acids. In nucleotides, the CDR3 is TGCAGCGTTCGGGGTTCTGACTATGGCTACACCTTC. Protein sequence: CSVRGSDYGYTF.

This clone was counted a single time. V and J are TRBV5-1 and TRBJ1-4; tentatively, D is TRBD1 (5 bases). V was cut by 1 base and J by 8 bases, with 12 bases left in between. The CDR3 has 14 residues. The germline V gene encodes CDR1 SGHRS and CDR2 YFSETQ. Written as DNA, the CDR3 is TGCGCCAGCAGCTTGCGCCAGGGCTACGAAAAACTGTTTTTT. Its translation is CASSLRQGYEKLFF.